Reported below is one T cell receptor (beta chain). The CDR3 extends over 16 amino acids. V lost 0 bases and J lost 5, with 17 bases in between. CDR1 is SGDLS, CDR2 YYNGEE, per germline. This entry comes from a study of blood T cell repertoires in COVID-19. About the research overall: Donors in the United States, Italy and Spain gave samples during acute or convalescent COVID-19. Sample material is recorded as cDNA or gDNA derived from T cells, B-cell-depleted T cells, or PBMCs.

Per the original data handling: How many nucleated cells were present was estimated from reference gene primer amplification. Profiling relied on immunoSEQ multiplex PCR, and the TCRdb table lists in-frame clones only, not all of them. V and J calls and clone size are those listed in that table; D and trimming were worked out from the DNA. The data contain roughly 100,000 clones, around 82% of them singletons. This chain connects TRBV9 to TRBJ2-5, with TRBD1 as a possible D gene (5 bases). Material: peripheral blood. The receptor comes from a human donor in a cohort sampled during active or convalescent COVID-19. CDR3 sequence: CASSVGGNRQGETQYF. As DNA, the CDR3 is TGTGCCAGCAGCGTAGGGGGAAACAGGCAAGGGGAGACCCAGTACTTC.